This T cell receptor beta chain was identified during a study of Ad26.COV2.S vaccination and SARS-CoV-2 variants. Study findings and constraints: Assessments of TCR breadth and depth may have underestimated the total T cell responses. Substantial breadth was reported for post-vaccination spike-specific CD8+ and CD4+ T cells.

Germline values: CDR1 MNHEY, CDR2 SVGAGI. The CDR3 has 13 amino acids. Trimming took off 6 bases at V and 4 bases at J, with 12 bases between the two ends. TCRdb's table, derived via immunoSEQ multiplex PCR, lists solely in-frame clones and lacks some. This sample has more than 85,000 clones, with around three quarters found just once. This clone was picked up a small number of times. Antigen: not known. The chain is built from TRBV6-5 and TRBJ1-1; D unresolved. Material: peripheral blood, obtained after recovery from COVID-19. The sequence was obtained from a human donor who had recovered from COVID-19. CDR3 in amino acids: CASSKEISTEAFF. As DNA, the CDR3 is TGTGCCAGCAGCAAAGAGATAAGCACTGAAGCTTTCTTT.